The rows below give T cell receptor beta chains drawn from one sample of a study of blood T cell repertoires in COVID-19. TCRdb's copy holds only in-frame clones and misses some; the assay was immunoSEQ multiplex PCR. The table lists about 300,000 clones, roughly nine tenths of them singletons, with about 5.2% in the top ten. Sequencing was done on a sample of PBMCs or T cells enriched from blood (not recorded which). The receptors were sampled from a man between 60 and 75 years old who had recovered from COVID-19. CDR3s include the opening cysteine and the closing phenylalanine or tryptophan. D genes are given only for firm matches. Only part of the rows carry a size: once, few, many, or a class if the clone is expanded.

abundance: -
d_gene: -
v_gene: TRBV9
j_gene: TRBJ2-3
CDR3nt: TGTGCCAGCAGCCCCGGAGGATCAGATACGCAGTATTTT
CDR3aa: CASSPGGSDTQYF

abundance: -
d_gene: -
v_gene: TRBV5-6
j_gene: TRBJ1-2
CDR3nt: TGTGCCAGCAGCTTGGTGTCACAGAATTATGGCTACACCTTC
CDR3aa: CASSLVSQNYGYTF

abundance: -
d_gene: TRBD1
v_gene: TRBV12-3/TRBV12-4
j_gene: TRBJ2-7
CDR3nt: TGTGCCAGCAAGCATTTGACAGGGTGGGAGCAGTACTTC
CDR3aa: CASKHLTGWEQYF

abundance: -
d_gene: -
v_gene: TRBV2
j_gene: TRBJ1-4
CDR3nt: TGTGCCAGCAGTGAATGGAGGATGAATAATGAAAAACTGTTTTTT
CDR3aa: CASSEWRMNNEKLFF

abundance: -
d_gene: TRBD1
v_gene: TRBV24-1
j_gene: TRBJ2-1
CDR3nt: TGTGCCACCAGCCGATCCGGGACAGGGGGCGATGAGCAGTTCTTC
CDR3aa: CATSRSGTGGDEQFF

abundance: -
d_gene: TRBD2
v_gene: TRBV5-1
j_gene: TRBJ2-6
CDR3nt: TGCGCCAGCAGCTTAGTCGCGGGGGACTCAGGGGCCAACGTCCTGACTTTC
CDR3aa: CASSLVAGDSGANVLTF

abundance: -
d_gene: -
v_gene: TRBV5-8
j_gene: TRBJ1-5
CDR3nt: TGTGCCAGCAGCTTGTACGGGATCTCCAACAGCAATCAGCCCCAGCATTTT
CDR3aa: CASSLYGISNSNQPQHF

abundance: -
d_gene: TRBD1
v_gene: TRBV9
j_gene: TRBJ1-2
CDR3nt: TGTGCCAGCAGCCCGGGACAGTGGGGCATCTATGGCTACACCTTC
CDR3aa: CASSPGQWGIYGYTF

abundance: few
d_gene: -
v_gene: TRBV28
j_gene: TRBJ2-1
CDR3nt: TGTGCCAGCAGCTCGGCGGGGCGTAATGAGCAGTTCTTC
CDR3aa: CASSSAGRNEQFF

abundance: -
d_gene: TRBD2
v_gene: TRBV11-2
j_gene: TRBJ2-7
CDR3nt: TGTGCCAGCAGCTTAGGTTCGACTAGCGGGAACTACGAGCAGTACTTC
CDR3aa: CASSLGSTSGNYEQYF

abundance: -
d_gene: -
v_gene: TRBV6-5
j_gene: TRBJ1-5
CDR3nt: TGTGCCAGCAATAAGCCCAATCAGCCCCAGCATTTT
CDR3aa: CASNKPNQPQHF

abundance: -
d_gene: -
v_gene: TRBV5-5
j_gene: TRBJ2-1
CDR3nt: TGTGCCAGCAGCGCCGGGACACCGGCCTACAATGAGCAGTTCTTC
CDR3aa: CASSAGTPAYNEQFF

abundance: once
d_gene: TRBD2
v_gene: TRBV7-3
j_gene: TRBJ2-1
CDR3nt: TGTGCCAGCAGCTTCCGACTAGCGAACTACAATGAGCAGTTCTTC
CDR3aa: CASSFRLANYNEQFF

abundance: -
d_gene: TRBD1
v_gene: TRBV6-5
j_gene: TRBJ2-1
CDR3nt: TGTGCCAGCAATAGACAGGGGCGATTCTACAATGAGCAGTTCTTC
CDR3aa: CASNRQGRFYNEQFF

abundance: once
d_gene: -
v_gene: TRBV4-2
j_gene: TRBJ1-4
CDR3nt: TGTGCCAGCAGCCCCCGGGGAGGTGAAAAACTGTTTTTT
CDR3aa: CASSPRGGEKLFF

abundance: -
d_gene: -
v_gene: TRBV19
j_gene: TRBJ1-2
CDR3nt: TGTGCCAGTAGCCGGACAGCGGGATATGGCTACACCTTC
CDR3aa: CASSRTAGYGYTF

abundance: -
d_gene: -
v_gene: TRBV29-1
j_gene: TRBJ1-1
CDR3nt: TGCAGCGTCTCCCTACAACGAGGCACTGAAGCTTTCTTT
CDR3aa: CSVSLQRGTEAFF

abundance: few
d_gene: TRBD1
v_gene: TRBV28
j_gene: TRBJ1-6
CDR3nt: TGTGCCAGCAGTCCGTCGGACAGGGCCAATTCACCCCTCCACTTT
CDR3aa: CASSPSDRANSPLHF

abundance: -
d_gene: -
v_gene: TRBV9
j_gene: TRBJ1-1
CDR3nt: TGTGCCAGCGGACGGGGGGCAGACACTGAAGCTTTCTTT
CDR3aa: CASGRGADTEAFF

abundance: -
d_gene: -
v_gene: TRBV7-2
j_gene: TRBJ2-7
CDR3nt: TGTGCCAGCGCGGAGAACTACGAGCAGTACTTC
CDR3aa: CASAENYEQYF

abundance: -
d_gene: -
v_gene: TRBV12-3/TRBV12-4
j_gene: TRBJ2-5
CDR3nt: TGTGCCAGCAGTTCAGTAGAGACCCAGTACTTC
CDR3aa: CASSSVETQYF

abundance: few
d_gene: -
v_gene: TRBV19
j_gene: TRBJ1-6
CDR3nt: TGTGCCAGTACCCATGTTGGAGCCCTTAATTCACCCCTCCACTTT
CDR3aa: CASTHVGALNSPLHF

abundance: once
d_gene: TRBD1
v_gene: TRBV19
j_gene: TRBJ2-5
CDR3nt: TGTGCCAGTAGTAAACAGACAGGGGGTGGGGAGACCCAGTACTTC
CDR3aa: CASSKQTGGGETQYF

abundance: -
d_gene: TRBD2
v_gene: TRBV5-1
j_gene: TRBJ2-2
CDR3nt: TGCGCCAGCAGCTTGTTATCGGGAGGGCCCGGGGAGCTGTTTTTT
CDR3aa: CASSLLSGGPGELFF

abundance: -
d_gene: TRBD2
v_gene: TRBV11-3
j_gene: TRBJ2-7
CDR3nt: TGTGCCAGCAGCCCGGGACTAGCGGGAGCCTACGAGCAGTACTTC
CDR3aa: CASSPGLAGAYEQYF

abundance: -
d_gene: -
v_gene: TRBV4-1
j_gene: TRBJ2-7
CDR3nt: TGCGCCAGGGTGGGGCGGGGAGTGGACGAGCAGTACTTC
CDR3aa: CARVGRGVDEQYF

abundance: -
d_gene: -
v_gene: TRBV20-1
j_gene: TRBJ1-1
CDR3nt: TGCAGTGCTAGAGTTGCAGCGGAAGCTTTCTTT
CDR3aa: CSARVAAEAFF

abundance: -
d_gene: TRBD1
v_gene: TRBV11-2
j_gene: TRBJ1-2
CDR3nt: TGTGCCAGCGCCCCGCCCCCGGGACAGGGGTTCTATGGCTACACCTTC
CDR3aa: CASAPPPGQGFYGYTF

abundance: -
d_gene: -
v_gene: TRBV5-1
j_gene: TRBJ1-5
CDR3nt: TGCGCCAGCAGCTTAACGTCTGGGGGGAATCAGCCCCAGCATTTT
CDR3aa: CASSLTSGGNQPQHF